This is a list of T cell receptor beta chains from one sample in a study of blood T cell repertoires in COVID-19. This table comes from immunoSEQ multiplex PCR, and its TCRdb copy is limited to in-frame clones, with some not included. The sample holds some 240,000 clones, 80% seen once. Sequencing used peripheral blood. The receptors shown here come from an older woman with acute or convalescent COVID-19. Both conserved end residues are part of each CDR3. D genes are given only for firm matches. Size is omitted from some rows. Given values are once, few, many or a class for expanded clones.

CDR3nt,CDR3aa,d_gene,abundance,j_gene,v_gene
TGTGCCACCAGCAAACGACCCGGGACAGGGGTCAATCAGCCCCAGCATTTT,CATSKRPGTGVNQPQHF,TRBD1,once,TRBJ1-5,TRBV15
TGTGCCAGCAGCTTTATGGGGACTAGCGCCAAAGAGACCCAGTACTTC,CASSFMGTSAKETQYF,TRBD2,many,TRBJ2-5,TRBV7-2
TGCGCCAGCAGTTTCGAGAGCTACACCTTC,CASSFESYTF,NA,NA,TRBJ1-2,TRBV5-1
TGCGCCAGCAGCTTTCAGGGGAGTGAGACCCAGTACTTC,CASSFQGSETQYF,NA,NA,TRBJ2-5,TRBV5-1
TGTGCCAGCAGCCCCCACCTCGACACGGTCGGTGGCTACACCTTC,CASSPHLDTVGGYTF,NA,NA,TRBJ1-2,TRBV6-2/TRBV6-3
TGTGCCAGCAGCTTAATTGTCGGACAGGGGGCTATCAATGAGCAGTTCTTC,CASSLIVGQGAINEQFF,TRBD1,NA,TRBJ2-1,TRBV5-6
TGTGCCAGCAGCCAACTTCGGACAGTTGGGGAGCTGTTTTTT,CASSQLRTVGELFF,NA,NA,TRBJ2-2,TRBV3-1/TRBV3-2
TGTGCCAGCACTGTGAGCTATGGCTACACCTTC,CASTVSYGYTF,NA,few,TRBJ1-2,TRBV2
TGCGCCAGCAGCTTAGGACAGGTCGGAGGCACAGATACGCAGTATTTT,CASSLGQVGGTDTQYF,TRBD1,few,TRBJ2-3,TRBV5-1
TGTGCCAGCAGTTACTCGAGCCGCGGGAACACTGAAGCTTTCTTT,CASSYSSRGNTEAFF,NA,NA,TRBJ1-1,TRBV6-2/TRBV6-3
TGTGCCAGCAGCTTAATTGAGGGACAGCCCCAGCATTTT,CASSLIEGQPQHF,NA,NA,TRBJ1-5,TRBV7-3
TGTGCCAGCAGCAAGGGCAGAACGCTCTATGGCTACACCTTC,CASSKGRTLYGYTF,NA,NA,TRBJ1-2,TRBV21-1
TGCGCCAGCAGCCAAGAGGGCGGGGCCTCTCAGATCACAGATACGCAGTATTTT,CASSQEGGASQITDTQYF,NA,NA,TRBJ2-3,TRBV4-3
TGTGCCAGCAGTTCAACATACACAGATACGCAGTATTTT,CASSSTYTDTQYF,NA,once,TRBJ2-3,TRBV6-5
TGTGCCACCAGTGATTTGGAGGGCCAGCCCCAGCATTTT,CATSDLEGQPQHF,NA,NA,TRBJ1-5,TRBV24-1
TGTGCCAGCAGTGTTGGAACCGGGACAGGGGCCCAGGGTGGCTACACCTTC,CASSVGTGTGAQGGYTF,TRBD1,NA,TRBJ1-2,TRBV6-1
TGCGCCAGCAGCCCGACAGGGATCAATCAGCCCCAGCATTTT,CASSPTGINQPQHF,TRBD1,NA,TRBJ1-5,TRBV5-1
TGTGCCAGCACCCCGGGACAGGGGGAATATAACAATCAGCCCCAGCATTTT,CASTPGQGEYNNQPQHF,TRBD1,NA,TRBJ1-5,TRBV7-9
TGTGCCAGCAGCAGACAGGGGAATCAGCCCCAGCATTTT,CASSRQGNQPQHF,TRBD1,NA,TRBJ1-5,TRBV7-8
TGTGCCAGCAGCTCGACAGGGGAGACCATATATTTT,CASSSTGETIYF,TRBD1,NA,TRBJ1-3,TRBV5-4
TGTGCCAGTAGTATTGACAGGGGTCCCTACAATGAGCAGTTCTTC,CASSIDRGPYNEQFF,TRBD1,NA,TRBJ2-1,TRBV19
TGTGCCAGTAGTCAGGACACCGGGGAGCTGTTTTTT,CASSQDTGELFF,NA,NA,TRBJ2-2,TRBV19
TGTGCCAGTACTCCTGGCGGGGGGGGCACTGAAGCTTTCTTT,CASTPGGGGTEAFF,NA,NA,TRBJ1-1,TRBV19
TGTGCCAGCTCACCAGCTAGCGGATACGAGCAGTACTTC,CASSPASGYEQYF,TRBD2,NA,TRBJ2-7,TRBV18
TGTGCCAGCAGCCCCTCGGTCGGGGTCACCGGGGAGCTGTTTTTT,CASSPSVGVTGELFF,NA,NA,TRBJ2-2,TRBV7-2